The 5 T cell receptor beta chains presented below share a single source sample, sequenced in a study of blood T cell repertoires in COVID-19. Only in-frame clones appear in the TCRdb table, and some are missing; sequencing was by immunoSEQ multiplex PCR. The table lists about 56,000 clones, approximately 80% of them singletons. The sequenced sample consisted of peripheral blood. These receptors originate from a woman aged 80 or older with acute or convalescent COVID-19.

The chain carries TRBV24-1 and TRBJ2-7; tentative D call: TRBD1 (5 bases). Germline values: CDR1 KGHDR, CDR2 SFDVKD. This CDR3 comprises 14 residues. The V end lost 6 bases, the J end lost 6 bases, and 17 bases lay between the germline ends. This CDR3 reads CATSWGSTPGEQYF. CDR3 nucleotide sequence: TGTGCCACCAGTTGGGGCAGCACTCCCGGCGAGCAGTACTTC.

J is TRBJ1-3 and V is TRBV6-1; 9 bases are a match to TRBD1. Germline V CDR1 and CDR2: MNHNS, SASEGT. The junction had 11 bases not matched to a gene; V was cut back by 4 bases and J by 4 bases. The CDR3 has 17 amino acids. This CDR3 is CASSGGTGRFSGNTIYF. For the CDR3, the DNA is TGTGCCAGCAGTGGCGGGACAGGGCGCTTCTCCGGAAACACCATATATTTT.

The CDR3, as DNA: TGTGCCAGTAGTAACAGGGCGAACACTGAAGCTTTCTTT. This sequence encodes CASSNRANTEAFF. This sequence joins TRBV19 and TRBJ1-1; possibly TRBD1 for D (6 bases). The CDR3 runs 13 residues. V was cut by 4 bases and J by 1 base, with 7 bases left in between. Germline V CDR1 and CDR2: LNHDA, SQIVND (reference sequence).

The genes are TRBV7-2 and TRBJ2-4; TRBD1 aligns across 8 bases. J was trimmed by 8 bases and V by 3 bases; bases with no gene match: 9. Germline CDR1 and CDR2: SGHTA and FQGNSA. This CDR3 is 15 amino acids long. CDR3 in DNA: TGTGCCAGCAGCTTGGGATCAGGGGGCCAAGACATTCAGTACTTC. Translation: CASSLGSGGQDIQYF. The variable domain in full, completed from reference TRBV7-2 and TRBJ2-4, reads GAGVSQSPSNKVTEKGKDVELRCDPISGHTALYWYRQSLGQGLEFLIYFQGNSAPDKSGLPSDRFSAERTGGSVSTLTIQRTQQEDSAVYLCASSLGSGGQDIQYFGAGTRLSVL.

This clone has only one observation. The gene calls are TRBV6-4 and TRBJ2-2; no definite D call. Germline V gives CDR1 MRHNA, CDR2 SNTAGT. V was pared by 3 bases and J by 0 bases, with 8 bases between. This CDR3 contains 15 residues. The CDR3 DNA follows: TGTGCCAGCAGTGAGAGGTCCGCGAACACCGGGGAGCTGTTTTTT. The encoded protein is CASSERSANTGELFF.